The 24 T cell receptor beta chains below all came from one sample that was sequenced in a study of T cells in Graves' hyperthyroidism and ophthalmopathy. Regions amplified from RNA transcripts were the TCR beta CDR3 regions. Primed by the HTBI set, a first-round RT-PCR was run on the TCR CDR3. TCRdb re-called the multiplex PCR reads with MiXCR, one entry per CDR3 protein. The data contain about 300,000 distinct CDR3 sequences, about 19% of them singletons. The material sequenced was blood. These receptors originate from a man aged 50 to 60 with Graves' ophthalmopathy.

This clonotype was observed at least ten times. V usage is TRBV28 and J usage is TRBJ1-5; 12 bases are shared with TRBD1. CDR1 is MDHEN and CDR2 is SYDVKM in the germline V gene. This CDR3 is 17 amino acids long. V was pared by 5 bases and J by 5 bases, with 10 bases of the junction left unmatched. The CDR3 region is CASSPPGTGGFDQPQHF. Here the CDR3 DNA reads TGTGCCAGCAGTCCCCCCGGGACAGGGGGCTTTGATCAGCCCCAGCATTTT. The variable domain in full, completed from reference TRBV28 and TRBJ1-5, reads DVKVTQSSRYLVKRTGEKVFLECVQDMDHENMFWYRQDPGLGLRLIYFSYDVKMKEKGDIPEGYSVSREKKERFSLILESASTNQTSMYLCASSPPGTGGFDQPQHFGDGTRLSIL.

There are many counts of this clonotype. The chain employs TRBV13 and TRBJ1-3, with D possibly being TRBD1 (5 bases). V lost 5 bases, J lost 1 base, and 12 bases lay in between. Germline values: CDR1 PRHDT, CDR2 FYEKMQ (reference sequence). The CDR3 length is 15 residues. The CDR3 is CASSANGGSGNTIYF. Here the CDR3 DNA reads TGTGCCAGCAGCGCCAATGGGGGGTCTGGAAACACCATATATTTT.

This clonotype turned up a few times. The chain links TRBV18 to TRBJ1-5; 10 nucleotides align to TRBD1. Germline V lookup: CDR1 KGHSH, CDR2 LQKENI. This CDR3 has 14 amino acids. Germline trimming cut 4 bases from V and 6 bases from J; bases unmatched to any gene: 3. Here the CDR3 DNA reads TGTGCCAGCTCACTCGACAGGGGGCGTCAGCCCCAGCATTTT. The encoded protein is CASSLDRGRQPQHF.

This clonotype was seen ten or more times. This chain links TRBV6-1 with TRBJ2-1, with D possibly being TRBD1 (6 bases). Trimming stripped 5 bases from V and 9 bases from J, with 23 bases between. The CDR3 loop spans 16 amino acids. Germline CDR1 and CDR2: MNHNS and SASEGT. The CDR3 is CASSFSGGVGGLEQFF. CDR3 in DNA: TGTGCCAGCAGTTTCTCTGGGGGAGTAGGGGGTCTTGAGCAGTTCTTC.

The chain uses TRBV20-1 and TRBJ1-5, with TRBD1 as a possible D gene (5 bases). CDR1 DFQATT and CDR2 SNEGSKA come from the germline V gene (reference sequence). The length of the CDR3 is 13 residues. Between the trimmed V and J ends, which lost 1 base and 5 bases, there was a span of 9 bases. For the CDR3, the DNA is TGCAGTGCTAGAGGGGACCGAGATCAGCCCCAGCATTTT. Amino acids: CSARGDRDQPQHF.

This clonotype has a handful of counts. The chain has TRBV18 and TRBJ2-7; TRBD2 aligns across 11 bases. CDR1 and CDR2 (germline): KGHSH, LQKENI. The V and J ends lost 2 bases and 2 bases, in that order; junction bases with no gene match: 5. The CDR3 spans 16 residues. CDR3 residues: CASSPSGTSGPYEQYF. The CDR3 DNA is TGTGCCAGCTCACCATCCGGGACTAGCGGTCCCTACGAGCAGTACTTC.

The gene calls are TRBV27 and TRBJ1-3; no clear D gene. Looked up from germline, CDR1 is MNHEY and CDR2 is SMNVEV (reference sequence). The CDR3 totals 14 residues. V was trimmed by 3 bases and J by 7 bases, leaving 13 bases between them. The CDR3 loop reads CASSFQPGANTIYF. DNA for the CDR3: TGTGCCAGCAGTTTTCAGCCAGGAGCGAACACCATATATTTT.

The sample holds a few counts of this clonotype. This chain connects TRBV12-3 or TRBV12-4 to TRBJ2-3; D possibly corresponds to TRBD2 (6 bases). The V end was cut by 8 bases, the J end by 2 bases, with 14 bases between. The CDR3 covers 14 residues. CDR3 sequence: CASRAGTVTDTQYF. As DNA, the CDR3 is TGTGCCAGCCGGGCCGGGACTGTCACAGATACGCAGTATTTT.

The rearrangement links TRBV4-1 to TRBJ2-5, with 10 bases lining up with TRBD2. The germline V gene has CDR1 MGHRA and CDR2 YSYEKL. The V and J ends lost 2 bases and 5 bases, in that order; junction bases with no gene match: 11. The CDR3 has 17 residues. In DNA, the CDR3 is TGCGCCAGCAGCCAAATTCTAGCGGGAGTGGCCGGCGAGACCCAGTACTTC. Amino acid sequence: CASSQILAGVAGETQYF.

The CDR3 DNA reads as TGTGCCAGCAGTTACTCTGGGACTAGCGGGAGGGCGGGGGAGCTGTTTTTT. Protein: CASSYSGTSGRAGELFF. This rearrangement joins TRBV6-5 to TRBJ2-2; 16 nucleotides align to TRBD2. J was trimmed by 8 bases and V by 0 bases; bases with no gene match: 3. This CDR3 comprises 17 residues. Germline V gene data show CDR1 as MNHEY and CDR2 as SVGAGI.

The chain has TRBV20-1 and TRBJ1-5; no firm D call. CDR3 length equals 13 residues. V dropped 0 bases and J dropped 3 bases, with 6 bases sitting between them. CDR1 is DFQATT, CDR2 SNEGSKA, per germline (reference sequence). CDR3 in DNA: TGCAGTGCTAGAGATTTGGCCAATCAGCCCCAGCATTTT. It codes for CSARDLANQPQHF.

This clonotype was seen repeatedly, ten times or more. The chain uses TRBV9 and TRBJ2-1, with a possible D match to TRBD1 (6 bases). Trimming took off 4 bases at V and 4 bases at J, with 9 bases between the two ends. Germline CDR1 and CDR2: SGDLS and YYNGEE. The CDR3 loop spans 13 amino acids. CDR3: CASSTGQYNEQFF. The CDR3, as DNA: TGTGCCAGCAGCACCGGACAGTACAATGAGCAGTTCTTC.

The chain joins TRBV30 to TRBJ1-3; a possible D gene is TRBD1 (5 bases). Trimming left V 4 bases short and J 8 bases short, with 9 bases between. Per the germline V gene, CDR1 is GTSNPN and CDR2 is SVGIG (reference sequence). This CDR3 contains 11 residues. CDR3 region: CAWTRGDTIYF. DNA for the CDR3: TGTGCCTGGACTCGGGGGGACACCATATATTTT.

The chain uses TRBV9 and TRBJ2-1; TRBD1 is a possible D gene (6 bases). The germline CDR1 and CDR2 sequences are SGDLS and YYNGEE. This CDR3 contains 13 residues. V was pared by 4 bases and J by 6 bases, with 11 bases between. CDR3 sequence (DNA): TGTGCCAGCAGCACCAGGGGAAGCAATGAGCAGTTCTTC. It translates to CASSTRGSNEQFF. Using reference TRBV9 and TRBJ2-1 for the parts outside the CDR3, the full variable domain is DSGVTQTPKHLITATGQRVTLRCSPRSGDLSVYWYQQSLDQGLQFLIQYYNGEERAKGNILERFSAQQFPDLHSELNLSSLELGDSALYFCASSTRGSNEQFFGPGTRLTVL.

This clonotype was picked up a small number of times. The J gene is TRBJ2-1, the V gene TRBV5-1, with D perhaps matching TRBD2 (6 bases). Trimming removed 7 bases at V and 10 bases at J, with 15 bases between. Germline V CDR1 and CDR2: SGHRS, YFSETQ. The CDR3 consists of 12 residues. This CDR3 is CASGWGTLEQFF. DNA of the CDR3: TGCGCCAGCGGTTGGGGGACTTTGGAGCAGTTCTTC.

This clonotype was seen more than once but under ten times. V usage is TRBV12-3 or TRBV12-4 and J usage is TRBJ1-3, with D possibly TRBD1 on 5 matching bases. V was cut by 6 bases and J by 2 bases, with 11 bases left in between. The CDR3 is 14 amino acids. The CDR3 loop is CASSWGEAGNTIYF. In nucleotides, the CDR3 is TGTGCCAGCAGCTGGGGGGAGGCTGGAAACACCATATATTTT.

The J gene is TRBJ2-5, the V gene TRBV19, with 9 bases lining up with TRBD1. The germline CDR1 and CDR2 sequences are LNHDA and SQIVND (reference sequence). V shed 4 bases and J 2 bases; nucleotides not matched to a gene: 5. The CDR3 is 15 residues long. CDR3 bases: TGTGCCAGTAGTAGGGGGACAGGGCTACAAGAGACCCAGTACTTC. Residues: CASSRGTGLQETQYF.

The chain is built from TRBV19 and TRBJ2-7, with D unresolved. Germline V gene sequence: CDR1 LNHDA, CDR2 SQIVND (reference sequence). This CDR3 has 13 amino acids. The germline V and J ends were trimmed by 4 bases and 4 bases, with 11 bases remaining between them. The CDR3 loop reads CASSTKDGYEQYF. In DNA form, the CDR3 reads TGTGCCAGTAGTACCAAGGACGGGTACGAGCAGTACTTC.

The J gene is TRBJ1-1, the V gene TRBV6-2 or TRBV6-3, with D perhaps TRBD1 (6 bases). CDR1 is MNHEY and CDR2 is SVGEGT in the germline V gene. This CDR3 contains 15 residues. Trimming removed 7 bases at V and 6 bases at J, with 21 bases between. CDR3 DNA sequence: TGTGCCAGCACCCTATCGGGGGGCCGAATGGCTGAAGCTTTCTTT. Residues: CASTLSGGRMAEAFF.

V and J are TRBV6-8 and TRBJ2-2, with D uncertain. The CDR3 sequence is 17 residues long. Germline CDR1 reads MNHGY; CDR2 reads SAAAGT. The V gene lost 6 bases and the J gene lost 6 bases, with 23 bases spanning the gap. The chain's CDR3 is CASRTLGLPGSAGELFF. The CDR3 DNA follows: TGTGCCAGCAGGACGCTGGGGTTACCGGGTTCGGCCGGGGAGCTGTTTTTT.

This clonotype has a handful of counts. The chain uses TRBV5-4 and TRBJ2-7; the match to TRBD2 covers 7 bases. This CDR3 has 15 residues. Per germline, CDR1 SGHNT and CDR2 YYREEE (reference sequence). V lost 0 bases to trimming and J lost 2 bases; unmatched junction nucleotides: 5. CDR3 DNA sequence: TGTGCCAGCAGCTTGGCCAGCGGGATTCCCTACGAGCAGTACTTC. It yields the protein CASSLASGIPYEQYF.

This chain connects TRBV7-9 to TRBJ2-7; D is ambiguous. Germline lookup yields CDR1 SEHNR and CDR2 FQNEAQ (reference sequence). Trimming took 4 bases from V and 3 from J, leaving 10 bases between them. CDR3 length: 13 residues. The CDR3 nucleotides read TGTGCCAGCAGCTCCCGGACGGGCTACGAGCAGTACTTC. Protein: CASSSRTGYEQYF.

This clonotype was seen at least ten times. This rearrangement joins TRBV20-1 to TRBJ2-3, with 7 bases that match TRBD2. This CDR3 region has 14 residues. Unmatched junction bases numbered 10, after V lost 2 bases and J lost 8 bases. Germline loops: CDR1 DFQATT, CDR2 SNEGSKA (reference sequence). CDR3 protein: CSARKRETWGTQYF. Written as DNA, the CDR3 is TGCAGTGCTAGAAAGCGGGAAACTTGGGGTACGCAGTATTTT.

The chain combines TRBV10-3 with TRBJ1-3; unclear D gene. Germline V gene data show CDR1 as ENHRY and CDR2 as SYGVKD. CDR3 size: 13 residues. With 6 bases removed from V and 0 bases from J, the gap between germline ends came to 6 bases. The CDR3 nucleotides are TGTGCCATCAGCTCGGACTCTGGAAACACCATATATTTT. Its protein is CAISSDSGNTIYF.